This T cell receptor (beta chain) was documented in a study of cytomegalovirus exposure and HLA in healthy donors. At the level of the study: Early release data held some 80 million unique TCRs from HLA-typed donors.

Comments on this clone: Its specificity is unknown.

Overall study findings and caveats: Later analysis found that TCR beta chains associated with HLA were more clonally expanded than other, equally common chains.

Use of 60 Vbeta and 13 Jbeta primers characterized the PCR. As handled by the study authors: The authors later counted roughly 76 million unique TCR beta chains, some 11 million of them shared. Data came from immunoSEQ multiplex PCR; TCRdb stores just in-frame clones and leaves some out. V, J and clone size are those of that table, while D and trimming were read from the DNA. The sample includes 250,000 to 350,000 clones, approximately 90% of them seen just once. This CDR3 region has 19 residues. Germline-derived CDR1 and CDR2 are SEHNR and FQNEAQ (reference sequence). The V gene end was trimmed by 3 bases and the J gene end by 0 bases; junction bases not matched to a gene: 9.

The J gene is TRBJ2-1, the V gene TRBV7-9; 12 nucleotides align to TRBD1. This sequence originates from a man aged 40-49 years in good health and CMV-seropositive. The sample comprised PBMCs. In DNA, the CDR3 is TGTGCCAGCAGCTTCCCGGGACAGGGGGCCTTCAGCTCCTACAATGAGCAGTTCTTC. It codes for CASSFPGQGAFSSYNEQFF.